This T cell receptor (beta chain) was captured in a study of OX40 agonist ivuxolimab in advanced cancers. Assay: immunoSEQ multiplex PCR; the TCRdb copy retains only in-frame clones and omits some. The repertoire holds some 14,000 clones, 65% to 85% seen once, with about a third in the top ten. Per germline, CDR1 MNHEY and CDR2 SMNVEV (reference sequence). There are 12 residues in the CDR3. V was trimmed by 6 bases and J by 4 bases, leaving 6 bases between them. The V and J genes are TRBV27 and TRBJ2-2; D is unresolved. The sequenced sample was CD4+ or CD8+ T cells sorted from blood, obtained in a trial of the OX40 agonist ivuxolimab. The sequence came from an adult with an advanced solid tumor such as melanoma, head and neck, liver or kidney cancer. Written as DNA, the CDR3 is TGTGCCAGCAGCCAGACCACCGGGGAGCTGTTTTTT. Protein sequence: CASSQTTGELFF.